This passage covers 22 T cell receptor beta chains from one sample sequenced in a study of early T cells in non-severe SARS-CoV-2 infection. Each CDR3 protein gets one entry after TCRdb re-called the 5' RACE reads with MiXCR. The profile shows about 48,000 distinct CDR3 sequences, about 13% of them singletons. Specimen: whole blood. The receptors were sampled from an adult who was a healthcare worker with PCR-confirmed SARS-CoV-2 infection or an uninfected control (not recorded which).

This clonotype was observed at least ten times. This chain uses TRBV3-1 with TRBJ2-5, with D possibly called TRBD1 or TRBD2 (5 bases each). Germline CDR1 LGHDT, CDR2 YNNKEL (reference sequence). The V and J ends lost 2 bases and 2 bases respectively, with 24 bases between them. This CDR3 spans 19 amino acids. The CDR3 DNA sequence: TGTGCCAGCAGCCAACAGATCCCGAGGGGCCGGGACCGGCAAGAGACCCAGTACTTC. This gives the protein CASSQQIPRGRDRQETQYF.

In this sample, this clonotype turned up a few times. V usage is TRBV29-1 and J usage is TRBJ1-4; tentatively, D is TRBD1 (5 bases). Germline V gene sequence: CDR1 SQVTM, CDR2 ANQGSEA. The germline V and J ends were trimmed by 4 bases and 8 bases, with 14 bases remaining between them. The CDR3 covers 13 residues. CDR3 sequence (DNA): TGCAGCGTTGTGGCAGGGCTTGGGGAAAAACTGTTTTTT. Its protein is CSVVAGLGEKLFF. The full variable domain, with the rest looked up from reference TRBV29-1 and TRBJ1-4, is SAVISQKPSRDICQRGTSLTIQCQVDSQVTMMFWYRQQPGQSLTLIATANQGSEATYESGFVIDKFPISRPNLTFSTLTVSNMSPEDSSIYLCSVVAGLGEKLFFGSGTQLSVL.

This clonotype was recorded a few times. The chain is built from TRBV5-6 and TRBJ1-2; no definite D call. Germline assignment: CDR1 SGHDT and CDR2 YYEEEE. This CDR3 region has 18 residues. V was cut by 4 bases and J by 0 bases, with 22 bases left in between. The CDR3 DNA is TGTGCCAGCAGCCTTGGCTCGTACAGCCGACGATCTAACTATGGCTACACCTTC. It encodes CASSLGSYSRRSNYGYTF.

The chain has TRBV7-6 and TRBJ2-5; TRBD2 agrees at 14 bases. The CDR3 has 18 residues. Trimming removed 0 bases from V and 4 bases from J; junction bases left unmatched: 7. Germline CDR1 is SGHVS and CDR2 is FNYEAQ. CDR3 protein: CASSLAPSGTSGGETQYF. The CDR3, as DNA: TGTGCCAGCAGCTTAGCCCCCAGCGGGACTAGCGGGGGAGAGACCCAGTACTTC.

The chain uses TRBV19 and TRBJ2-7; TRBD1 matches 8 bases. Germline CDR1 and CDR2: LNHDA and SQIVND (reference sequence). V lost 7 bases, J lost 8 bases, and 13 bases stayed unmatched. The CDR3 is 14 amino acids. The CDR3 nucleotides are TGTGCCAGTAACCCGGACAGGGCCATCACCAAGCAGTACTTC. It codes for CASNPDRAITKQYF. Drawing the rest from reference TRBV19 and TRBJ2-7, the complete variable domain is DGGITQSPKYLFRKEGQNVTLSCEQNLNHDAMYWYRQDPGQGLRLIYYSQIVNDFQKGDIAEGYSVSREKKESFPLTVTSAQKNPTAFYLCASNPDRAITKQYFGPGTRLTVT.

The DNA of the CDR3 is TGCAGTGCTAGTAGGCAGGCTCCCCAGGGGAGGCGGATGAACACTGAAGCTTTCTTT. This codes for CSASRQAPQGRRMNTEAFF. The chain is built from TRBV20-1 and TRBJ1-1; a possible D gene is TRBD1 (6 bases). Germline assignment: CDR1 DFQATT and CDR2 SNEGSKA (reference sequence). V lost 3 bases and J 0 bases, leaving 26 bases between the germline ends. The CDR3 totals 19 residues.

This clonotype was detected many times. Here the CDR3 DNA reads TGTGCCAGCAGCCCTCGACCAAATCTAGCAGATACGCAGTATTTT. Translation: CASSPRPNLADTQYF. This sequence joins TRBV9 and TRBJ2-3, with D unclear. The CDR3 extends over 15 amino acids. Germline V gives CDR1 SGDLS, CDR2 YYNGEE. V was clipped by 4 bases and J by 4 bases, with 16 bases between them.

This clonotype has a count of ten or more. The CDR3 nucleotides are TGCAGCGTTGAGTACAGGAAACTAAACACTGAAGCTTTCTTT. It translates to CSVEYRKLNTEAFF. V usage is TRBV29-1 and J usage is TRBJ1-1; TRBD1 might be the D (5 bases). Germline CDR1 is SQVTM and CDR2 is ANQGSEA. Trimming removed 3 bases from V and 2 bases from J, with 13 bases in between. This CDR3 has 14 residues.

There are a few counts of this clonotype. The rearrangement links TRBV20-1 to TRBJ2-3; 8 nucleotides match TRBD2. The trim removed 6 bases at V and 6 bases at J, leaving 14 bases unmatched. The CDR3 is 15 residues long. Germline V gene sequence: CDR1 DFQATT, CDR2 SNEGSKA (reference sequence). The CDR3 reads CSASSGTRVWDTQYF. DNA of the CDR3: TGCAGTGCGTCATCCGGGACTAGGGTTTGGGATACGCAGTATTTT.

CDR3 DNA: TGTGCCAGCAGTTTTGGGACAGGGGAGCAGTACTTC. Translating gives CASSFGTGEQYF. This chain connects TRBV28 to TRBJ2-7; TRBD1 agrees at 9 bases. From germline, CDR1 is MDHEN and CDR2 SYDVKM. The CDR3 loop spans 12 amino acids. The V gene end was trimmed by 3 bases and the J gene end by 7 bases; junction bases not matched to a gene: 1.

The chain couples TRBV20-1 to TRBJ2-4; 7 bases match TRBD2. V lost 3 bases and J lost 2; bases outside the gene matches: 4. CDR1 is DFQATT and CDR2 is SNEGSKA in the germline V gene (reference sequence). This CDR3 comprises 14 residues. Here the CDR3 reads CSARGRASKNIQYF. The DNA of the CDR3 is TGCAGTGCTAGGGGGAGGGCGTCCAAAAACATTCAGTACTTC.

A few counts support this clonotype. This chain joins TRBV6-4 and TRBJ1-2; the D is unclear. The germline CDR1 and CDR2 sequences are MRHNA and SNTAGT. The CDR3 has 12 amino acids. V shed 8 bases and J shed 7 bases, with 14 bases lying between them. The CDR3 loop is CASLTDTGGYTF. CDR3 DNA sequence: TGTGCCAGCCTCACTGACACCGGTGGCTACACCTTC.

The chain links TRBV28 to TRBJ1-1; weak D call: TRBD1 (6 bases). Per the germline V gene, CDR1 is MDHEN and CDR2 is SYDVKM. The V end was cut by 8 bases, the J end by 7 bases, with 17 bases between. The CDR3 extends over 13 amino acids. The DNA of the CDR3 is TGTGCCAGCGGAAGAACAGGGTTGGGTGAAGCTTTCTTT. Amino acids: CASGRTGLGEAFF. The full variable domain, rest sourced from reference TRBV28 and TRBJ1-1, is DVKVTQSSRYLVKRTGEKVFLECVQDMDHENMFWYRQDPGLGLRLIYFSYDVKMKEKGDIPEGYSVSREKKERFSLILESASTNQTSMYLCASGRTGLGEAFFGQGTRLTVV.

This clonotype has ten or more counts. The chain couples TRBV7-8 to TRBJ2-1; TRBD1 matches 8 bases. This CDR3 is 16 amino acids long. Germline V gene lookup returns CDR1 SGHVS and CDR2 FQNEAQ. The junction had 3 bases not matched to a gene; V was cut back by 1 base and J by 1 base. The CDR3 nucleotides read TGTGCCAGCAGCTTAGTTCGGGACAGGTCCTACAATGAGCAGTTCTTC. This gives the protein CASSLVRDRSYNEQFF.

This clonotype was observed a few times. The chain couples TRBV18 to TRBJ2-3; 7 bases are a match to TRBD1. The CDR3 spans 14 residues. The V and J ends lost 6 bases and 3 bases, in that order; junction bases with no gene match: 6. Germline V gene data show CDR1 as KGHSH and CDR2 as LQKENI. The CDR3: CASSGTGETDTQYF. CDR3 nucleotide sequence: TGTGCCAGCTCCGGCACAGGGGAGACAGATACGCAGTATTTT.

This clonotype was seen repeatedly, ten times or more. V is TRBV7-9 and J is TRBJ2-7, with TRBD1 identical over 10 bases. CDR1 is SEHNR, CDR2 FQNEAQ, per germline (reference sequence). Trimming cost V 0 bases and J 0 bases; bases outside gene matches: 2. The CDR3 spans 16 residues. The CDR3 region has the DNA TGTGCCAGCAGCTTAGCGTGGGACAGGGGCTCCTACGAGCAGTACTTC. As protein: CASSLAWDRGSYEQYF.

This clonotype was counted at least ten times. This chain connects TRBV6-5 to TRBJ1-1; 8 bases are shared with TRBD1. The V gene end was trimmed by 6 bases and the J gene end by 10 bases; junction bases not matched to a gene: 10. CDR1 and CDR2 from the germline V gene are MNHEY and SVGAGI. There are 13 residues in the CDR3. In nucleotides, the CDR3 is TGTGCCAGCAGCCCGGGACAGGCCCTACCAGCTTTCTTT. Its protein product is CASSPGQALPAFF.

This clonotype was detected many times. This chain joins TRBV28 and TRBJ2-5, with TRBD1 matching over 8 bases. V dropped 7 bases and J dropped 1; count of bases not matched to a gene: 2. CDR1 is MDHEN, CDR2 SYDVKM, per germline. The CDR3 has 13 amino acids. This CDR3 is CASNTGGQETQYF. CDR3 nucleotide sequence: TGTGCCAGCAACACAGGGGGCCAAGAGACCCAGTACTTC.

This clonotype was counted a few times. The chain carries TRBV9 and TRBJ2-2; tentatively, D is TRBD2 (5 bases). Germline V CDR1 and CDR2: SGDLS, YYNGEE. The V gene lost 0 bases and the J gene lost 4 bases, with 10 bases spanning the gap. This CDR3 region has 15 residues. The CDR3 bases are TGTGCCAGCAGCGTAGTGGTAGGGAGCACCGGGGAGCTGTTTTTT. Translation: CASSVVVGSTGELFF.

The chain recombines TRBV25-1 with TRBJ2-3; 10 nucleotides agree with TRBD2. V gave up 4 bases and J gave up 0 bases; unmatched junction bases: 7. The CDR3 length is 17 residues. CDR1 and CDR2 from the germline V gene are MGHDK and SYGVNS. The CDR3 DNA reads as TGTGCCAGCAGTGTTATTAGCGGGGGGACTAGCACAGATACGCAGTATTTT. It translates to CASSVISGGTSTDTQYF.

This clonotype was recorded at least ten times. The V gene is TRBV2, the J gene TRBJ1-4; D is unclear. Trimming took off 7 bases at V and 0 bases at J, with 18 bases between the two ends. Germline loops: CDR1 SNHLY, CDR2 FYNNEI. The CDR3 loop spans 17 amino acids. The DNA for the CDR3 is TGTGCCAGCACCCTCCCCCCACACCGAGCAACTAATGAAAAACTGTTTTTT. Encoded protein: CASTLPPHRATNEKLFF.

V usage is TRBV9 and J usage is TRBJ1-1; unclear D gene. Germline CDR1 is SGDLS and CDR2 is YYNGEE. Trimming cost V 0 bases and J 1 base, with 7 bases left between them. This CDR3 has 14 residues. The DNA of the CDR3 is TGTGCCAGCAGCGTAGCTTCCTCGAACACTGAAGCTTTCTTT. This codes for CASSVASSNTEAFF.